This TCR beta chain was sequenced in a study of cytomegalovirus exposure and HLA in healthy donors. The PCR made use of 60 Vbeta and 13 Jbeta primers. TCRdb's copy holds only in-frame clones and misses some; the assay was immunoSEQ multiplex PCR. The sample gives about 240,000 clones, about 80% of which show up once; 7% to 9% is in the top ten. The CDR3 length is 14 residues. Germline V gene lookup returns CDR1 SEHNR and CDR2 FQNEAQ (reference sequence). V lost 5 bases to trimming and J lost 4 bases; unmatched junction nucleotides: 4. Sequencing used PBMCs. The TCR originated in a woman aged 55-69 years in good health and CMV-seropositive. The chain employs TRBV7-9 and TRBJ1-5; 8 bases match TRBD1. The CDR3 sequence is CASSTGQGNQPQHF. The CDR3, as DNA: TGTGCCAGCAGCACCGGACAGGGAAATCAGCCCCAGCATTTT.